Only a few counts were recorded for the clone carrying this TCR beta chain. Its antigen is undetermined. Amplification of TCR alpha and beta CDR3 regions from RNA used iRepertoire nested multiplex PCR. Tissue mRNA or PBMC total RNA, about 85-400 ng, went into one-step reverse transcription and amplification. MiXCR, applied by TCRdb to the multiplex PCR reads, yields one record per CDR3 protein. The sample contains about 140,000 distinct CDR3 sequences, more than 35% of which appear only once. The CDR3 length is 13 residues. Germline lookup yields CDR1 SNHLY and CDR2 FYNNEI. After removal of 11 bases from V and 3 bases from J, the junction contained 4 bases not matched to a gene. The data belong to a study of glioma-infiltrating T cells. Study results and caveats: Tissue-blood divergence was below expectation in non-neoplastic patients, above in gliomas. Only very few CDR3 sequences appeared in both tissue and blood.

This TCR came from a human donor with low-grade glioma or glioblastoma, undergoing nonglioma brain surgery, or in good health (not recorded which). Sequencing used glioma tissue, nonneoplastic brain tissue, or PBMCs (not recorded which). This chain connects TRBV2 to TRBJ1-4; TRBD1 agrees at 9 bases. CDR3 DNA: TGTGCCGGACAGGGGTCCGCTAATGAAAAACTGTTTTTT. Its protein product is CAGQGSANEKLFF.